This entry lists 16 T cell receptor beta chains sequenced from one sample in a study of cytomegalovirus exposure and HLA in healthy donors. Primers: 60 Vbeta forward and 13 Jbeta reverse. The method was immunoSEQ multiplex PCR; TCRdb's version includes in-frame clones alone and lacks a portion of them. Of about 230,000 clones listed, approximately 82% are singletons. Sequences were obtained from PBMCs. These receptors all come from a woman in her thirties or forties in good health and CMV-seronegative.

The V and J genes are TRBV11-2 and TRBJ1-5; 9 bases align to TRBD1. J gave up 7 bases and V 5 bases, and 12 bases lay outside the gene matches. The germline V gene has CDR1 SGHAT and CDR2 FQNNGV. CDR3 length: 16 amino acids. CDR3 coding DNA: TGTGCCAGCAGCCAATGGGACAGGGAAAGGGCACAGCCCCAGCATTTT. Amino acid sequence: CASSQWDRERAQPQHF.

The chain is built from TRBV15 and TRBJ1-1, with D possibly matching TRBD1 (5 bases). V lost 8 bases and J 3 bases, leaving 10 bases between the germline ends. The CDR3 covers 12 residues. Germline V gene sequence: CDR1 LNHNV, CDR2 YYDKDF (reference sequence). DNA for the CDR3: TGTGCCACCGCCGGGGGGTACACTGAAGCTTTCTTT. Translation gives CATAGGYTEAFF. The full variable domain, rest sourced from reference TRBV15 and TRBJ1-1, is DAMVIQNPRYQVTQFGKPVTLSCSQTLNHNVMYWYQQKSSQAPKLLFHYYDKDFNNEADTPDNFQSRRPNTSFCFLDIRSPGLGDTAMYLCATAGGYTEAFFGQGTRLTVV.

This chain connects TRBV30 to TRBJ2-5, with 10 bases that match TRBD1. Gene TRBJ2-7 matches the end of the DNA better, so the J call may be wrong. CDR3 length: 18 amino acids. From germline, CDR1 is GTSNPN and CDR2 SVGIG (reference sequence). This chain's CDR3 is CAWSVGEGQGTWSYEQYF. The CDR3, as DNA: TGTGCCTGGAGTGTAGGGGAGGGACAGGGGACTTGGTCCTACGAGCAGTACTTC.

The chain recombines TRBV10-3 with TRBJ2-7, with D uncertain. The V gene lost 0 bases and the J gene lost 2 bases, with 8 bases spanning the gap. The V gene's germline CDR1 is ENHRY and CDR2 SYGVKD. This CDR3 is built from 14 residues. Written as DNA, the CDR3 is TGTGCCATCAGTGAGTCGGCGGCCACCTACGAGCAGTACTTC. It translates to CAISESAATYEQYF.

This clone was seen a few times. V is TRBV7-9 and J is TRBJ1-2, with a possible D match to TRBD1 (6 bases). The germline CDR1 and CDR2 sequences are SEHNR and FQNEAQ (reference sequence). V lost 6 bases to trimming and J lost 0 bases, with 14 bases between them. The CDR3 has 15 residues. The CDR3 loop reads CASRSQGKANYGYTF. For the CDR3, the DNA is TGTGCCAGCAGGTCGCAGGGGAAGGCTAACTATGGCTACACCTTC.

V gene TRBV10-3 combines with J gene TRBJ1-3; TRBD1 might be the D (6 bases). From germline, CDR1 is ENHRY and CDR2 SYGVKD. V lost 10 bases to trimming and J lost 0 bases, with 10 bases between them. This CDR3 has 13 amino acids. For the CDR3, the DNA is TGTGCCACACGGACAGACTCTGGAAACACCATATATTTT. Residues: CATRTDSGNTIYF.

V and J are TRBV19 and TRBJ2-3, with TRBD2 matching over 10 bases. V lost 5 bases, J lost 4 bases, and 6 bases stayed unmatched. CDR1 is LNHDA and CDR2 is SQIVND in the germline V gene (reference sequence). The CDR3 runs to 15 residues. CDR3 nucleotide sequence: TGTGCCAGTAGTCTTACTAGCGGGGCGGCAGATACGCAGTATTTT. Translated: CASSLTSGAADTQYF.

The chain carries TRBV6-1 and TRBJ2-7; TRBD2 matches at 9 bases. CDR1 and CDR2 from the germline V gene are MNHNS and SASEGT. V was pared by 7 bases and J by 2 bases, with 9 bases of the junction left unmatched. The CDR3 contains 15 residues. CDR3 sequence: CASTTGLAGTYEQYF. CDR3 sequence (DNA): TGTGCCAGCACCACCGGGCTAGCGGGGACCTACGAGCAGTACTTC.

V gene TRBV10-3 combines with J gene TRBJ1-2, with 8 bases fitting TRBD1. Germline V lookup: CDR1 ENHRY, CDR2 SYGVKD. J was trimmed by 6 bases and V by 1 base; bases with no gene match: 4. The CDR3 consists of 14 residues. CDR3: CAISEYQGADGYTF. CDR3 sequence (DNA): TGTGCCATCAGTGAGTACCAGGGGGCGGATGGCTACACCTTC.

The chain links TRBV4-1 to TRBJ1-5; D perhaps matches TRBD1 (5 bases). V was shortened by 0 bases and J by 6 bases, with 12 bases between the two germline ends. The germline CDR1 and CDR2 sequences are MGHRA and YSYEKL. The CDR3 is made up of 15 amino acids. The CDR3 spells CASSQEFQGGQPQHF. For the CDR3, the DNA is TGCGCCAGCAGCCAAGAGTTTCAGGGTGGTCAGCCCCAGCATTTT.

The table lists this clone with a count of one. This chain connects TRBV12-2 to TRBJ2-1; the D segment call TRBD2 is taken from the table without a DNA check. TRBV12-2 is recorded as a pseudogene. The length of the CDR3 is 17 residues. As DNA, the CDR3 is TGTGCAAGTCGCTTAAGCGGTAGCGGGGTGTCCTACAATGAGCAGTTCTTC. Its translation: CASRLSGSGVSYNEQFF.

J is TRBJ1-2 and V is TRBV4-1, with unresolved D. The CDR3 is made up of 16 amino acids. The ends were cut back, 0 bases at V and 6 bases at J, with 17 bases in the middle. Germline V CDR1 and CDR2: MGHRA, YSYEKL. CDR3 nucleotide sequence: TGCGCCAGCAGCCAAGATCGGTTGGACGGGAGGAATGGCTACACCTTC. Translating it yields CASSQDRLDGRNGYTF.

The rearrangement uses TRBV29-1 and TRBJ1-2; tentative D call: TRBD1 (5 bases). The CDR3 runs to 11 residues. The V gene's germline CDR1 is SQVTM and CDR2 ANQGSEA. The V end lost 5 bases, the J end lost 5 bases, and 9 bases lay between the germline ends. The CDR3 nucleotides read TGCAGCGTTCACCAGGGTTATGGCTACACCTTC. This codes for CSVHQGYGYTF.

The V call is TRBV9, the J call TRBJ2-7; D is possibly TRBD1 (5 bases). Germline V CDR1 and CDR2: SGDLS, YYNGEE. Trimming shortened V by 0 bases and J by 6 bases, and 16 bases separated the two germline ends. This CDR3 comprises 15 residues. The CDR3 is CASSVEAIGASEQYF. The DNA for the CDR3 is TGTGCCAGCAGCGTAGAGGCCATTGGGGCCTCCGAGCAGTACTTC.

The chain joins TRBV29-1 to TRBJ2-2; tentatively, D is TRBD2 (5 bases). V was shortened by 3 bases and J by 4 bases, with 12 bases between the two germline ends. Germline V gene data show CDR1 as SQVTM and CDR2 as ANQGSEA. The CDR3 length is 14 residues. CDR3: CSVDAGPRTGELFF. CDR3 coding DNA: TGCAGCGTTGACGCGGGTCCGCGCACCGGGGAGCTGTTTTTT.

The chain links TRBV5-4 to TRBJ1-1; the D gene is possibly TRBD1 (6 bases). Germline V CDR1 and CDR2: SGHNT, YYREEE (reference sequence). The CDR3 consists of 15 residues. The germline V and J ends were trimmed by 2 bases and 1 base, with 12 bases remaining between them. DNA for the CDR3: TGTGCCAGCAGCTTACAGGGAATGCGGAACACTGAAGCTTTCTTT. Protein sequence: CASSLQGMRNTEAFF.